This TCR beta chain was recovered during a study of T cells in women clearing cervical HPV infection. Findings of the study overall: T-cell numbers per sample were unknown and may explain richness differences. TRBV6-7 abundance was lower in cases than controls (0.11% versus 0.16%).

Measured by frequency, this clone is medium-sized. Its specificity is unknown. The read finishes 3 residues shy of the CDR3 end, and the germline J gene is used to complete it. TCRdb's table, derived via immunoSEQ multiplex PCR, lists solely in-frame clones and lacks some. In total, the table holds some 23,000 clones. Germline CDR1 and CDR2: MNHNS and SASEGT. The CDR3 sequence is 13 residues long. The chain links TRBV6-1 to TRBJ1-2, with TRBD1 as a possible D gene (5 bases). This sequence was found in a woman aged 18 to 75 with a cervical HPV16 infection that either progressed to CIN3+ or cleared (not recorded which). The sample consisted of blood buffy coat. The CDR3 sequence: CASSDWGGDGYTF. Incomplete CDR3 DNA: TGTGCCAGCAGTGACTGGGGGGGAGACGGC.